The 32 T cell receptor beta chains presented below share a single source sample, sequenced in a study of regulatory T cells in long-lasting Graves disease. Combining iRepertoire HTBI primers with Arm-PCR of CDR3 regions, the authors built TCR beta libraries. Each CDR3 protein is one row after TCRdb ran MiXCR on the multiplex PCR reads. The sample lists some 240,000 distinct CDR3 sequences; roughly 19% were seen once. Time point described: newly diagnosed GD, antithyroid drugs for less than 3 months. PBMC-extracted RNA yielded the TCR library. The same specimen was also included in a second study, on T cells in Graves' hyperthyroidism and ophthalmopathy.

The source was peripheral blood mononuclear cells (PBMCs), collected at new diagnosis, from a patient treated with antithyroid drugs. The receptors here all came from a woman aged 25 to 45 with Graves disease.

The chain joins TRBV9 to TRBJ2-5, with 7 nucleotides matching TRBD2. The V segment lost 2 bases and the J segment 1 base; nucleotides outside the gene matches: 2. The CDR3 covers 14 residues. CDR1 and CDR2 (germline): SGDLS, YYNGEE. The CDR3 is CASSVSGGQETQYF. Written as DNA, the CDR3 is TGTGCCAGCAGCGTTTCGGGAGGCCAAGAGACCCAGTACTTC.

There are many counts of this clonotype. This rearrangement joins TRBV5-1 to TRBJ1-1; D is possibly TRBD1 (5 bases). The CDR3 runs 14 residues. V was clipped by 0 bases and J by 5 bases, with 11 bases between them. Germline V gives CDR1 SGHRS, CDR2 YFSETQ. The CDR3 sequence: CASSLAGRGTEAFF. CDR3 nucleotide sequence: TGCGCCAGCAGCTTGGCCGGAAGGGGAACTGAAGCTTTCTTT.

This clonotype appeared many times. The J gene is TRBJ1-2, the V gene TRBV5-5; 11 nucleotides align to TRBD1. Germline V gene sequence: CDR1 SGHKS, CDR2 YYEKEE (reference sequence). CDR3 length: 15 residues. V was pared by 4 bases and J by 6 bases, with 8 bases of the junction left unmatched. CDR3 in amino acids: CASSILWTGGDGYTF. The CDR3 DNA reads TGTGCCAGCAGCATTCTCTGGACAGGGGGCGATGGCTACACCTTC.

This clonotype showed up many times. The chain couples TRBV5-1 to TRBJ1-4; D remains unclear. The CDR3 length is 11 residues. V was cut by 6 bases and J by 8 bases, with 8 bases left in between. Per the germline V gene, CDR1 is SGHRS and CDR2 is YFSETQ. The CDR3 spells CASKTGEKLFF. DNA of the CDR3: TGCGCCAGCAAAACGGGGGAAAAACTGTTTTTT.

Worth noting for this clonotype: One base away lies a much larger clone, so this may be a sequencing read error. This chain joins TRBV19 and TRBJ1-1; D gene uncertain. The CDR3 consists of 17 residues. Germline V CDR1 and CDR2: LNHDA, SQIVND (reference sequence). CDR3 residues: CASQSSGYGYMNTEASF. CDR3 nucleotides: TGTGCCAGTCAGTCCTCGGGGTACGGCTACATGAACACTGAAGCTTCCTTT.

Many counts were recorded for this clonotype. The chain couples TRBV30 to TRBJ1-1, with TRBD1 as a possible D gene (6 bases). Per germline, CDR1 GTSNPN and CDR2 SVGIG (reference sequence). Deletions cut 3 bases from V and 7 bases from J, with 12 bases between. CDR3 length: 12 amino acids. CDR3 bases: TGTGCCTGGAGACTTGGACAGATTGAAGCTTTCTTT. It specifies CAWRLGQIEAFF.

Ten or more counts support this clonotype. The chain combines TRBV12-3 or TRBV12-4 with TRBJ2-1; 13 bases line up with TRBD2. This CDR3 has 15 residues. The J segment lost 7 bases and the V segment lost 3 bases, leaving 3 bases of the junction unmatched. CDR3 bases: TGTGCCAGCAGTTTCTCGACTAGCGGGAGGAATGAGCAGTTCTTC. Residues: CASSFSTSGRNEQFF.

This clonotype was recorded many times. This rearrangement joins TRBV6-1 to TRBJ2-1; D may be TRBD2 (5 bases). Germline V gene data show CDR1 as MNHNS and CDR2 as SASEGT. V gave up 6 bases and J gave up 2 bases, with 14 bases separating them. CDR3 length equals 15 residues. The CDR3 nucleotides read TGTGCCAGCAGCCCTCTAGCCGCCGCCTACAATGAGCAGTTCTTC. This encodes CASSPLAAAYNEQFF.

The sample holds many counts of this clonotype. V and J are TRBV25-1 and TRBJ1-6; D is possibly TRBD1 (6 bases). This CDR3 is 14 amino acids long. Trimming left V 9 bases short and J 8 bases short, with 17 bases between. CDR1 and CDR2 (germline): MGHDK, SYGVNS. Here the CDR3 DNA reads TGTGCCAGTGGGTACGGGACACTCCATTCACCCCTCCACTTT. Protein sequence: CASGYGTLHSPLHF.

The count of this clonotype is one. Given a far larger clone just one base away, this is likely a sequencing read error. CDR3 in amino acids: CANSRDRGNYGYTF. The CDR3 bases are TGTGCCAACAGTCGAGACAGGGGTAACTATGGCTACACCTTC. The rearrangement uses TRBV6-2 or TRBV6-3 and TRBJ1-2, with 8 bases aligning to TRBD1. The V gene's germline CDR1 is MNHEY and CDR2 SVGEGT. The CDR3 extends over 14 amino acids.

This clonotype was seen repeatedly, ten times or more. The junction and the germline gene differ at one end; a read error may be behind it. This chain connects TRBV7-7 to TRBJ2-7; possible D gene TRBD1, 6 bases. The CDR3 totals 13 residues. Germline CDR1 is SSHAT and CDR2 is FNYEAQ (reference sequence). In DNA, the CDR3 is TGTGCTAGCAGCCGTCAGACAGGCTACGAGCAGTACTTC. Its protein is CASSRQTGYEQYF.

This clonotype was seen ten or more times. The rearrangement links TRBV28 to TRBJ1-1; no clear D. In germline, CDR1 is MDHEN, CDR2 SYDVKM. Trimming shortened V by 2 bases and J by 4 bases, and 14 bases separated the two germline ends. The CDR3 is 15 amino acids. The CDR3 region is CASSLIRGAGTEAFF. The CDR3 bases are TGTGCCAGCAGTTTAATCCGGGGAGCGGGCACTGAAGCTTTCTTT.

In its sample, this clonotype was seen many times. V and J are TRBV29-1 and TRBJ1-1, with 7 nucleotides matching TRBD1. V lost 4 bases, J lost 0 bases, and 11 bases stayed unmatched. The germline V gene has CDR1 SQVTM and CDR2 ANQGSEA. This CDR3 has 16 amino acids. This CDR3 reads CSVATHHRGMNTEAFF. The CDR3 DNA is TGCAGCGTTGCCACGCACCACAGGGGTATGAACACTGAAGCTTTCTTT.

This clonotype appeared many times. The rearrangement uses TRBV28 and TRBJ2-7; D perhaps matches TRBD2 (5 bases). V lost 6 bases to trimming and J lost 3 bases, with 18 bases between them. Germline CDR1 MDHEN, CDR2 SYDVKM. There are 15 residues in the CDR3. The CDR3 here is CASSAPGWNLYEQYF. CDR3 DNA sequence: TGTGCCAGCAGCGCCCCGGGGTGGAATCTCTACGAGCAGTACTTC.

This clonotype was counted at least ten times. The DNA for the CDR3 is TGTGCCAGTAGCCAGGGGCTGGGTCAGCCCCAGCATTTT. Translated: CASSQGLGQPQHF. This sequence joins TRBV19 and TRBJ1-5; TRBD1 is a possible D gene (6 bases). This CDR3 comprises 13 residues. The V gene's germline CDR1 is LNHDA and CDR2 SQIVND (reference sequence). The V gene lost 6 bases and the J gene lost 6 bases, with 12 bases spanning the gap. Based on the CDR3 plus reference TRBV19 and TRBJ1-5, the full variable domain is DGGITQSPKYLFRKEGQNVTLSCEQNLNHDAMYWYRQDPGQGLRLIYYSQIVNDFQKGDIAEGYSVSREKKESFPLTVTSAQKNPTAFYLCASSQGLGQPQHFGDGTRLSIL.

The chain recombines TRBV28 with TRBJ2-1, with no clear D. CDR3 length equals 17 residues. Germline values: CDR1 MDHEN, CDR2 SYDVKM. Trimming pared 6 bases from V and 3 bases from J, leaving 21 bases between. The CDR3: CASSLTPTRGDYNEQFF. The DNA for the CDR3 is TGTGCCAGCAGCCTTACCCCGACCCGCGGAGACTACAATGAGCAGTTCTTC.

Ten or more counts support this clonotype. This chain links TRBV27 with TRBJ2-7; 9 bases align to TRBD1. The germline V gene encodes CDR1 MNHEY and CDR2 SMNVEV (reference sequence). Trimming cost V 5 bases and J 4 bases; bases outside gene matches: 9. The CDR3 is 15 amino acids. The CDR3, as DNA: TGTGCCAGCAGTCCCCGGACAGGGGAAGGGTACGAGCAGTACTTC. Protein: CASSPRTGEGYEQYF.

V is TRBV20-1 and J is TRBJ2-7; D is unresolved. CDR1 and CDR2 (germline): DFQATT, SNEGSKA (reference sequence). The CDR3 sequence is 12 residues long. V was clipped by 6 bases and J by 1 base, with 10 bases between them. The CDR3 sequence: CSAPAASYEQYF. The CDR3 nucleotides read TGCAGTGCCCCGGCCGCTTCCTACGAGCAGTACTTC.

In regard to this clonotype: The germline gene is not matched at one end of the junction; a read error may be the cause. The gene calls are TRBV6-2 or TRBV6-3 and TRBJ1-3, with 10 nucleotides matching TRBD1. CDR1 MNHEY and CDR2 SVGEGT come from the germline V gene. The CDR3 extends over 15 amino acids. The CDR3 DNA reads TGTGCCAGCAGCATGACAGGGGGCGATGGAAACACCGTATATTTT. Protein product: CASSMTGGDGNTVYF.

This clonotype was seen many times. The rearrangement joins TRBV6-1 to TRBJ1-4, with D perhaps matching TRBD1 (5 bases). The germline V gene encodes CDR1 MNHNS and CDR2 SASEGT. V shed 4 bases and J shed 8 bases, with 17 bases lying between them. The CDR3 consists of 15 residues. The CDR3 DNA follows: TGTGCCAGCAGTGGCTTGCTGGGGGGAAGGGAAAAACTGTTTTTT. Its translation: CASSGLLGGREKLFF.

There are many counts of this clonotype. The genes are TRBV6-1 and TRBJ2-7, with D maybe TRBD2 (5 bases). This CDR3 comprises 14 residues. With 3 bases removed from V and 7 bases from J, the gap between germline ends came to 16 bases. The germline V gene encodes CDR1 MNHNS and CDR2 SASEGT. The CDR3 DNA reads as TGTGCCAGCAGTGACCGGACTTCTCCACAGGAGCAGTACTTC. Encoded protein: CASSDRTSPQEQYF.

This clonotype was seen ten or more times. The chain joins TRBV6-2 or TRBV6-3 to TRBJ2-3; TRBD1 might be the D (6 bases). The length of the CDR3 is 15 residues. Trimming left V 7 bases short and J 5 bases short, with 19 bases between. CDR1 MNHEY and CDR2 SVGEGT come from the germline V gene. In DNA, the CDR3 is TGTGCCAGCAAACCCCCGACAGGATGGGAAGATACGCAGTATTTT. Its translation: CASKPPTGWEDTQYF.

This clonotype was counted at least ten times. The chain carries TRBV5-8 and TRBJ1-2; 7 nucleotides match TRBD1. V lost 6 bases to trimming and J lost 8 bases; unmatched junction nucleotides: 10. Germline assignment: CDR1 SGHTS and CDR2 YDEGEE. The CDR3 has 13 amino acids. In nucleotides, the CDR3 is TGTGCCAGCATCCTCGACAGGGTTTCCGGCTACACCTTC. It specifies CASILDRVSGYTF.

This clonotype was observed at least ten times. The CDR3 loop is CASSLAGGTGANVLTF. Written as DNA, the CDR3 is TGTGCCAGCAGTCTAGCGGGGGGGACTGGGGCCAACGTCCTGACTTTC. The rearrangement links TRBV27 to TRBJ2-6; 12 bases line up with TRBD2. After removal of 5 bases from V and 2 bases from J, the junction contained 1 base not matched to a gene. This CDR3 is 16 amino acids long. CDR1 and CDR2 (germline): MNHEY, SMNVEV (reference sequence).

This clonotype was recorded at least ten times. V and J are TRBV2 and TRBJ1-2; D ambiguous. Germline assignment: CDR1 SNHLY and CDR2 FYNNEI. The CDR3 extends over 12 amino acids. Trimming shortened V by 6 bases and J by 3 bases, and 8 bases separated the two germline ends. CDR3 nucleotide sequence: TGTGCCAGCAGCGGCAGTTACTATGGCTACACCTTC. Its protein is CASSGSYYGYTF.

This CDR3 reads CASSLEGPNTGELFF. The CDR3 DNA reads TGTGCCAGCAGCTTAGAAGGCCCGAACACCGGGGAGCTGTTTTTT. The chain is built from TRBV11-2 and TRBJ2-2, with D uncertain. CDR3 length: 15 residues. Germline CDR1 SGHAT, CDR2 FQNNGV. V was shortened by 0 bases and J by 0 bases, with 5 bases between the two germline ends.

This clonotype was counted many times. The rearrangement uses TRBV28 and TRBJ1-2, with D possibly being TRBD1 (6 bases). There are 12 residues in the CDR3. Between the trimmed V and J ends, which lost 5 bases and 9 bases, there was a span of 13 bases. Germline V gives CDR1 MDHEN, CDR2 SYDVKM. The CDR3 coding sequence is TGTGCCAGCAGTGTCACAGGGATTAGCTACACCTTC. Protein: CASSVTGISYTF.

Many counts were recorded for this clonotype. This chain joins TRBV10-3 and TRBJ2-6; tentative D call: TRBD1 (6 bases). This CDR3 comprises 15 residues. Germline CDR1 reads ENHRY; CDR2 reads SYGVKD. Trimming stripped 6 bases from V and 4 bases from J, with 13 bases between. The CDR3: CAIRGDTGGANVLTF. CDR3 DNA: TGTGCCATCAGGGGGGACACAGGAGGGGCCAACGTCCTGACTTTC.

This clonotype has a count of ten or more. This chain joins TRBV30 and TRBJ1-4, with 7 nucleotides matching TRBD1. The CDR3 covers 14 residues. Germline assignment: CDR1 GTSNPN and CDR2 SVGIG (reference sequence). The V gene end was trimmed by 7 bases and the J gene end by 5 bases; junction bases not matched to a gene: 10. Written as DNA, the CDR3 is TGTGCCTTCCTAGACAGGGCGGCGAATGAAAAACTGTTTTTT. Encoded protein: CAFLDRAANEKLFF.

The chain has TRBV2 and TRBJ1-2; D is unclear. This CDR3 region has 15 residues. The germline CDR1 and CDR2 sequences are SNHLY and FYNNEI. V dropped 6 bases and J dropped 3 bases, with 17 bases sitting between them. CDR3 loop: CASSLEAGFDYGYTF. CDR3 bases: TGTGCCAGCAGCTTAGAGGCGGGATTTGACTATGGCTACACCTTC.

At least ten counts were recorded for this clonotype. The chain recombines TRBV27 with TRBJ1-6; tentatively, D is TRBD1 (6 bases). The germline gives CDR1 MNHEY, CDR2 SMNVEV (reference sequence). With 5 bases removed from V and 2 bases from J, the gap between germline ends came to 16 bases. The CDR3 contains 17 residues. The DNA for the CDR3 is TGTGCCAGCAGTGCCAACACGGGGGCGGCCTATAATTCACCCCTCCACTTT. Translating gives CASSANTGAAYNSPLHF.

This clonotype was picked up many times. This chain links TRBV29-1 with TRBJ2-5, with TRBD2 matching over 7 bases. The V gene's germline CDR1 is SQVTM and CDR2 ANQGSEA. The CDR3 length is 12 residues. V lost 7 bases and J lost 4; bases outside the gene matches: 6. CDR3 region: CSALTGGETQYF. CDR3 DNA: TGCAGCGCCCTGACGGGGGGAGAGACCCAGTACTTC.